The count of the clone carrying this T cell receptor (beta chain) is one. As originally analysed: Amplified reference gene primers provided the basis for estimating nucleated cell counts. Repertoires were generated with immunoSEQ multiplex PCR, while TCRdb's copy carries only in-frame clones and drops some. Clonal size and the V and J genes are those of that table, whereas D and trimming came from the DNA. The sample lists 65,000 to 85,000 clones, around three quarters occurring once. The V gene lost 1 base and the J gene lost 7 bases, with 22 bases spanning the gap. The CDR3 runs 17 residues. From germline, CDR1 is ENHRY and CDR2 SYGVKD. This record belongs to a study of blood T cell repertoires in COVID-19.

The chain has TRBV10-3 and TRBJ1-1, with D maybe TRBD1 (5 bases). The receptor was derived from a man aged 50 to 59 with active or convalescent COVID-19. Sample: peripheral blood. CDR3 protein: CAISEFSPGTTQFEAFF. The CDR3 DNA reads as TGTGCCATCAGTGAGTTCAGTCCAGGGACTACGCAGTTTGAAGCTTTCTTT.